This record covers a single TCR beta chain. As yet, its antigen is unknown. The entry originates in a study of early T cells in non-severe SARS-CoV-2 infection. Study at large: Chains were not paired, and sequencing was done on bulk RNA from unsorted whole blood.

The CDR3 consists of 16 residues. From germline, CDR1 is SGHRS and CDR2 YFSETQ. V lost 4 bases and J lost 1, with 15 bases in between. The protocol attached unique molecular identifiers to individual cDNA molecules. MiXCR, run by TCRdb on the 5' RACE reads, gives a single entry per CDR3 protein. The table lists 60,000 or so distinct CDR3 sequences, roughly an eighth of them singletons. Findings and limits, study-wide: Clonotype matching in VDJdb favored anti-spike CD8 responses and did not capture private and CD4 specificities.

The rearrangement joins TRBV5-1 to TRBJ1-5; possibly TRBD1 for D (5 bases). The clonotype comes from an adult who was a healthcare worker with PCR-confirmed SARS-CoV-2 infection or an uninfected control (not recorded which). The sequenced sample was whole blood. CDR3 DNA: TGCGCCAGCAGCATGGGGGACGGAATAAGCAATCAGCCCCAGCATTTT. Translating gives CASSMGDGISNQPQHF.